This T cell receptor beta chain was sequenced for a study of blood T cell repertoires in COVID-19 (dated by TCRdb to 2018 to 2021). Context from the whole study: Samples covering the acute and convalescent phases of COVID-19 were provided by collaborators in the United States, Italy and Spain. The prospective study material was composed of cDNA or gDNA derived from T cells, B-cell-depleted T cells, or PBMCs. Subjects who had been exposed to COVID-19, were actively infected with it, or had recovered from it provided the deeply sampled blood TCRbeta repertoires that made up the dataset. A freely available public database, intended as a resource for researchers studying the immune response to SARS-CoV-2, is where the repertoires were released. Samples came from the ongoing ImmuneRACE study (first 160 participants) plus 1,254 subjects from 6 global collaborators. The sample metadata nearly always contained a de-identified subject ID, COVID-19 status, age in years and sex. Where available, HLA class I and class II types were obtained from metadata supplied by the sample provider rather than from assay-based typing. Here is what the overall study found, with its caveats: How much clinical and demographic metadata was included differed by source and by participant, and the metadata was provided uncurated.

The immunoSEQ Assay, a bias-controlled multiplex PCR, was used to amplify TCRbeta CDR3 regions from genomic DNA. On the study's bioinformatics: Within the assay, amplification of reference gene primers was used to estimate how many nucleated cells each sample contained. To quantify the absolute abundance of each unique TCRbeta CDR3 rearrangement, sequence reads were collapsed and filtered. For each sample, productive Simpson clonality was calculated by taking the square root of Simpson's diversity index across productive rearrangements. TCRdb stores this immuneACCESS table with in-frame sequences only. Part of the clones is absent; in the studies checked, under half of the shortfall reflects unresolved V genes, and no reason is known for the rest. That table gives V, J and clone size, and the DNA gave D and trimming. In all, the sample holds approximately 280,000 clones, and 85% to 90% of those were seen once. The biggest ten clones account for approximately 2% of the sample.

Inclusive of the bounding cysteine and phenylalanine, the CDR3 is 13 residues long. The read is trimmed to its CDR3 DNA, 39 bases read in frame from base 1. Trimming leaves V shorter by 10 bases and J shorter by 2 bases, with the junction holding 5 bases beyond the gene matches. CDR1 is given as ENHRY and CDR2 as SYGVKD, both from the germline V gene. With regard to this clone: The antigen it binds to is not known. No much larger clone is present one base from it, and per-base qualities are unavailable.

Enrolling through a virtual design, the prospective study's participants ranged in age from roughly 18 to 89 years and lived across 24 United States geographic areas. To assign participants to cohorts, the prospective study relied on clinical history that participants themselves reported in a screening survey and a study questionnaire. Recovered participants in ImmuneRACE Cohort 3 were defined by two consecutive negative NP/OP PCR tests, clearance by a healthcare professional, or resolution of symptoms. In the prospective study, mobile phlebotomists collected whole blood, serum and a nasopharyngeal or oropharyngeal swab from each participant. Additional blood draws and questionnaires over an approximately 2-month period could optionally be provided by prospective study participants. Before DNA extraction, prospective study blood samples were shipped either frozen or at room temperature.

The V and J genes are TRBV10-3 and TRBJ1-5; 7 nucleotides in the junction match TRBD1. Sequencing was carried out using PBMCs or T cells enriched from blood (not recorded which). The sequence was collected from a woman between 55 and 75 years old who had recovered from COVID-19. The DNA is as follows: TGTGCCAACAGACAGGGAGGCAATCAGCCCCAGCATTTT. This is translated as CANRQGGNQPQHF.